This T cell receptor (beta chain) was obtained from a study of cytomegalovirus exposure and HLA in healthy donors. Across the study: Genotyping of roughly 400 donors showed that 70% to 90% belonged to the Caucasian-associated ancestry cluster.

Findings and limits, study-wide: Being productive about 87% or about 30% of the time was typical of most TCR beta V segments in an earlier analysis. A few CMV-associated chains proved CMV antigen-specific in vitro.

This PCR relied on a set of 60 Vbeta primers and 13 Jbeta primers. Source study methods: Unique TCR beta chains totaled roughly 80 million in a later count, with roughly 12 million of them shared. TCRdb's copy holds only in-frame clones and misses some; the assay was immunoSEQ multiplex PCR. V and J calls and clone size are copied from that table; D and trimming were computed from the DNA. The sample has about 96,000 clones. As concerns this clone: Its specificity is unknown. Germline is not matched at one junction end, which may reflect a read error.

Germline V CDR1 and CDR2: LNHDA, SQIVND (reference sequence). The CDR3 is 13 amino acids. This TCR came from a woman in her thirties in good health and CMV-seronegative. The V gene is TRBV19, the J gene TRBJ2-7, with D perhaps TRBD1 (6 bases). The specimen was PBMCs. The CDR3 coding sequence is TGTGCCAGTAGTATTGGAAGAGGGGGACGTTTTGACTTC. It yields the protein CASSIGRGGRFDF.